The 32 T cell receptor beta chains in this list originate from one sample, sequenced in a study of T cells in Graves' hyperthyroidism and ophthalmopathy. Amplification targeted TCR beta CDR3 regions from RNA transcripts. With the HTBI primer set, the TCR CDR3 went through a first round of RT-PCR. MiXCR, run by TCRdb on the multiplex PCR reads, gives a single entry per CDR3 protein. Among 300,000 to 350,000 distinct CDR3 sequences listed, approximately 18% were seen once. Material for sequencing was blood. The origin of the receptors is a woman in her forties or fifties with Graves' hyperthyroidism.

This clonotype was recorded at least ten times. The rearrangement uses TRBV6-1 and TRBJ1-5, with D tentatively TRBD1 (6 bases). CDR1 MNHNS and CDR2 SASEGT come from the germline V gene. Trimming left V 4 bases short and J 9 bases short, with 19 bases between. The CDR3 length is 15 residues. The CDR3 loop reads CASSALGTSDRPQHF. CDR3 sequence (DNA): TGTGCCAGCAGTGCCCTTGGGACATCCGATCGGCCCCAGCATTTT.

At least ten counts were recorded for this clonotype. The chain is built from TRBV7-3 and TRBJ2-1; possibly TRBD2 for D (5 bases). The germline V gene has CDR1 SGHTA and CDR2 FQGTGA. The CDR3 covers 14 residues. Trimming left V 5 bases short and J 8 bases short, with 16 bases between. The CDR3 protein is CASSPYLGGHEQFF. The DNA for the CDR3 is TGTGCCAGCAGCCCATACCTCGGCGGGCATGAGCAGTTCTTC.

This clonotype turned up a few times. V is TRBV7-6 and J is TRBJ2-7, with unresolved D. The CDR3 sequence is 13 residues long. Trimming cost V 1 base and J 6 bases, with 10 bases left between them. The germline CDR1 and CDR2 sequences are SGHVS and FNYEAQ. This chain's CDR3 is CASSLDRLTEQYF. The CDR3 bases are TGTGCCAGCAGCTTAGATCGGCTAACCGAGCAGTACTTC.

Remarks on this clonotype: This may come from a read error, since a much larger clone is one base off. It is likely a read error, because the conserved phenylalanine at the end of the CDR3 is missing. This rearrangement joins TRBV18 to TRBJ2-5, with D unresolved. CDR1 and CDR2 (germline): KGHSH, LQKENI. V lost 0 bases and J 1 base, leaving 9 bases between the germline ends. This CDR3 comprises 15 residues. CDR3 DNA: TGTGCCAGCTCACCACCGACAACGGCCCAAGAGACCCAGTACCTC. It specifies CASSPPTTAQETQYL.

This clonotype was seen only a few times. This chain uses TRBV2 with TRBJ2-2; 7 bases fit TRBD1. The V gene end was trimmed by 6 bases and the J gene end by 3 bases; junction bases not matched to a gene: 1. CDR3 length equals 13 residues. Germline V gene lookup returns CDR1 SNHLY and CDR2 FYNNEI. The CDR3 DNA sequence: TGTGCCAGCAGCGGACAGGACACCGGGGAGCTGTTTTTT. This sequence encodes CASSGQDTGELFF.

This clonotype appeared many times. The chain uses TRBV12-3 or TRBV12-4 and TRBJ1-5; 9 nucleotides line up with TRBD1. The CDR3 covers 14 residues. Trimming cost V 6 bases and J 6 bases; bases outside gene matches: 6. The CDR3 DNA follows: TGTGCCAGCAGCGTACAGGGGGCGCGTCAGCCCCAGCATTTT. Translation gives CASSVQGARQPQHF.

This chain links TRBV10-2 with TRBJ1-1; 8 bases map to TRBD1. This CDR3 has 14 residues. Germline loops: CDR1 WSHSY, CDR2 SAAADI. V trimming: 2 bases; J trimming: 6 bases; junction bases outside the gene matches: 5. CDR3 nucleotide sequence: TGCGCCAGCAGTGAGAGGACAGGGATATCTGAAGCTTTCTTT. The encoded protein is CASSERTGISEAFF.

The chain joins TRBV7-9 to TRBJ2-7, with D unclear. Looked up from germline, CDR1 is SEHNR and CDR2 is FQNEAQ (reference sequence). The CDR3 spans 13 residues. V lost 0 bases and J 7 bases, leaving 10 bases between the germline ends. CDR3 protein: CASSLASLSEQYF. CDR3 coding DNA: TGTGCCAGCAGCTTAGCGTCGTTGAGTGAGCAGTACTTC. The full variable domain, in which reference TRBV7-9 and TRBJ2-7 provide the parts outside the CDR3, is DTGVSQNPRHKITKRGQNVTFRCDPISEHNRLYWYRQTLGQGPEFLTYFQNEAQLEKSRLLSDRFSAERPKGSFSTLEIQRTEQGDSAMYLCASSLASLSEQYFGPGTRLTVT.

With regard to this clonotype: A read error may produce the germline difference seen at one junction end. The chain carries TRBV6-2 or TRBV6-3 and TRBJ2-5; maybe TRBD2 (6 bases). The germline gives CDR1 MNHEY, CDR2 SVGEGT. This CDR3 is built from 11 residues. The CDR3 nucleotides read TGTGCCAGCAGTCCCGGGAGAGTAATGGACTTC. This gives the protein CASSPGRVMDF.

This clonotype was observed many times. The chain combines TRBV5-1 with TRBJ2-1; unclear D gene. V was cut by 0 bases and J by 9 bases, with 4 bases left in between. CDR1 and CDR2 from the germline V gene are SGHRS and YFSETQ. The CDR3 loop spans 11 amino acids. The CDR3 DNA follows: TGCGCCAGCAGCTTGGAGTTTGAGCAGTTCTTC. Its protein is CASSLEFEQFF.

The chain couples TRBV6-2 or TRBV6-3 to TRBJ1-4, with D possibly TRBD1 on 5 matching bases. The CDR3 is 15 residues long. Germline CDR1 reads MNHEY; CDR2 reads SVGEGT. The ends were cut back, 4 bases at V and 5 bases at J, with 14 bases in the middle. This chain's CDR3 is CASSSATGPNEKLFF. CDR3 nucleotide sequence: TGTGCCAGCAGTTCCGCCACAGGACCAAATGAAAAACTGTTTTTT.

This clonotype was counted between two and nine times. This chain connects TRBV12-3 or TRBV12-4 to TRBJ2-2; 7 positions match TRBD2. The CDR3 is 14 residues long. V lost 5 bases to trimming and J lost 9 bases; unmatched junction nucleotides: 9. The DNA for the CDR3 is TGTGCCAGCAGTCCGGGACTACCGGGCCGGGAGCTGTTTTTT. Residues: CASSPGLPGRELFF.

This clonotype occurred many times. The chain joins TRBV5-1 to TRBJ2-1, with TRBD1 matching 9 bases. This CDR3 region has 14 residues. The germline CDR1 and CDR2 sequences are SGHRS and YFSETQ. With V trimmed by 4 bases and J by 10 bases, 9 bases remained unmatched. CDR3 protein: CASSPRTGVGEQFF. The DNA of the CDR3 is TGCGCCAGCAGCCCCCGGACAGGGGTCGGCGAGCAGTTCTTC.

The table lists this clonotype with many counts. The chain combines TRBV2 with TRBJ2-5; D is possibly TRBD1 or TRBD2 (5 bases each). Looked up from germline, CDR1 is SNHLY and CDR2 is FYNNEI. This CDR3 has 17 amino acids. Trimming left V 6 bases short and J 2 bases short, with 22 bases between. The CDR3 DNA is TGTGCCAGCAGCCCGGATCCATCCTGGGACGCACAAGAGACCCAGTACTTC. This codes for CASSPDPSWDAQETQYF.

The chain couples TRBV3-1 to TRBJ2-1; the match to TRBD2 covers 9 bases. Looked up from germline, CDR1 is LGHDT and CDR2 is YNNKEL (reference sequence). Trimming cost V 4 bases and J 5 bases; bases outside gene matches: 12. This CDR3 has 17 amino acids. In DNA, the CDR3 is TGTGCCAGCAGCCCAGGTGGGGGAGCGGGGGGTGACAATGAGCAGTTCTTC. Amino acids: CASSPGGGAGGDNEQFF.

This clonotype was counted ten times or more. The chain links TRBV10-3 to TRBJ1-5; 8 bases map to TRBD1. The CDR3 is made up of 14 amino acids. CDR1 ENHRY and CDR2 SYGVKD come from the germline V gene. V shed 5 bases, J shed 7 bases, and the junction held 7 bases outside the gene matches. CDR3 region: CAISTGQGSQPQHF. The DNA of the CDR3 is TGTGCCATCAGTACTGGACAGGGTTCACAGCCCCAGCATTTT.

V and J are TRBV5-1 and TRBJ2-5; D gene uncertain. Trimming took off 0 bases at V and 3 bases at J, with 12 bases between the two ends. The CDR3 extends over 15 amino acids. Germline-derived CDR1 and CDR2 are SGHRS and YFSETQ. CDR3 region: CASSLGSQIKETQYF. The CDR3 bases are TGCGCCAGCAGCTTGGGATCACAAATCAAAGAGACCCAGTACTTC.

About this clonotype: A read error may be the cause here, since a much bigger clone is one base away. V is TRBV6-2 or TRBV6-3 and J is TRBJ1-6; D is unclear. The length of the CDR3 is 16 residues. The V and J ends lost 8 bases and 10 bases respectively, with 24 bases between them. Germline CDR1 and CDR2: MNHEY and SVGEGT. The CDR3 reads CASGGEFSPPGSPLHF. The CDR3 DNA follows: TGTGCCAGCGGCGGAGAATTCAGCCCCCCCGGCTCACCCCTCCACTTT.

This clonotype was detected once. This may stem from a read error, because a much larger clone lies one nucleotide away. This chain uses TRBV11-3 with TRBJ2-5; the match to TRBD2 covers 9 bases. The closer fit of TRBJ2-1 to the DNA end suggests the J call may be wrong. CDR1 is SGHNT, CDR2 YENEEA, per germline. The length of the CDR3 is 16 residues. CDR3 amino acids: CASSLLSGSLIETQFF. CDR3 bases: TGTGCCAGCAGCTTACTTAGCGGGAGCCTGATTGAGACCCAGTTCTTC.

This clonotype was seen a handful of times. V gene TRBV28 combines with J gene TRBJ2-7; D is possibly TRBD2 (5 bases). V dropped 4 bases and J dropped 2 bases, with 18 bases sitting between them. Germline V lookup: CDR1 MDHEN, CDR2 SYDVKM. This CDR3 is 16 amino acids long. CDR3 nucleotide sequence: TGTGCCAGCAGTTCCCCTAAGGACTCGACCGCCTACGAGCAGTACTTC. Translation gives CASSSPKDSTAYEQYF. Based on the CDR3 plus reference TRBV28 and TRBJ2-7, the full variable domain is DVKVTQSSRYLVKRTGEKVFLECVQDMDHENMFWYRQDPGLGLRLIYFSYDVKMKEKGDIPEGYSVSREKKERFSLILESASTNQTSMYLCASSSPKDSTAYEQYFGPGTRLTVT.

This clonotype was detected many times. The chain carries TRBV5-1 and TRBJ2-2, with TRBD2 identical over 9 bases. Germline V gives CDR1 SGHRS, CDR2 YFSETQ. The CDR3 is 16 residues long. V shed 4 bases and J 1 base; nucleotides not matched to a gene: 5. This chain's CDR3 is CASSPHSGGNTGELFF. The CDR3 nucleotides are TGCGCCAGCAGCCCTCATAGCGGGGGGAACACCGGGGAGCTGTTTTTT.

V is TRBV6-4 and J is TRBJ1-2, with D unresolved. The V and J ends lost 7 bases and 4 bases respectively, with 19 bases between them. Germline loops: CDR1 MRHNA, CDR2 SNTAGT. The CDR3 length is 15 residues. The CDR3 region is CASTPKEPGSYGYTF. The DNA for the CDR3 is TGTGCCAGCACCCCGAAGGAACCGGGATCCTATGGCTACACCTTC.

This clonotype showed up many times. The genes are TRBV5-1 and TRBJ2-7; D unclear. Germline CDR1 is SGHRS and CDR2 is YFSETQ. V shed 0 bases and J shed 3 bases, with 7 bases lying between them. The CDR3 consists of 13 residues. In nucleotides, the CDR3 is TGCGCCAGCAGCTTGGGACGGAACTACGAGCAGTACGTC. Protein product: CASSLGRNYEQYV.

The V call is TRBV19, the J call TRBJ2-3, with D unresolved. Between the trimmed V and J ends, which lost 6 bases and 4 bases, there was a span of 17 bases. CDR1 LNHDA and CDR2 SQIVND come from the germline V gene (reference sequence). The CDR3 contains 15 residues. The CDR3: CASSEGPDRADTQYF. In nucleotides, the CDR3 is TGTGCCAGTAGCGAAGGACCCGATCGGGCAGATACGCAGTATTTT. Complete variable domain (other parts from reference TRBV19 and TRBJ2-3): DGGITQSPKYLFRKEGQNVTLSCEQNLNHDAMYWYRQDPGQGLRLIYYSQIVNDFQKGDIAEGYSVSREKKESFPLTVTSAQKNPTAFYLCASSEGPDRADTQYFGPGTRLTVL.

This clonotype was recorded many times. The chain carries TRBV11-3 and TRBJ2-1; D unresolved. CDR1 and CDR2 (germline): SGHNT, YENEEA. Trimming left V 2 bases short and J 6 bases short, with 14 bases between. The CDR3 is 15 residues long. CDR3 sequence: CASSLSDSQANEQFF. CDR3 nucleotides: TGTGCCAGCAGCTTAAGTGATAGTCAGGCCAATGAGCAGTTCTTC.

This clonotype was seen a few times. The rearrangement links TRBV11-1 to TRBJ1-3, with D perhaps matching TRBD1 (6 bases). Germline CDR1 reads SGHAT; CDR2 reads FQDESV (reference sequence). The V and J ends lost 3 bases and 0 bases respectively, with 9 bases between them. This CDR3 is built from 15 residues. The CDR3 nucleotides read TGTGCCAGCAGCTTCGGACAGCCCTCTGGAAACACCATATATTTT. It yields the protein CASSFGQPSGNTIYF.

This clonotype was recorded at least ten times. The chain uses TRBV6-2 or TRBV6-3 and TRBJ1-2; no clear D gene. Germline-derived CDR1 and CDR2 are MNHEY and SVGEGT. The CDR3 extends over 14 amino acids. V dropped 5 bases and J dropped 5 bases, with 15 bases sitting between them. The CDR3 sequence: CASSPQTTRYGYTF. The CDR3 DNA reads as TGTGCCAGCAGTCCTCAGACTACCCGTTATGGCTACACCTTC.

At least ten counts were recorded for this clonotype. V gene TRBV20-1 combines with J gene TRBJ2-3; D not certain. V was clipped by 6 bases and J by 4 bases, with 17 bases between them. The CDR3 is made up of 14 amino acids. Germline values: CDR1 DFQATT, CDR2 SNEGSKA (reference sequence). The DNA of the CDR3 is TGCAGTGCCAGAACCCCACTACAGCCAGATACGCAGTATTTT. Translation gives CSARTPLQPDTQYF.

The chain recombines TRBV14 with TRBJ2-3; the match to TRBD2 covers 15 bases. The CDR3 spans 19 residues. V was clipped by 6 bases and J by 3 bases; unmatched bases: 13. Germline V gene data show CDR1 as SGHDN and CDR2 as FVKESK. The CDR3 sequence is CASSHISGTSGRRTDTQYF. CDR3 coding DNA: TGTGCCAGCAGTCATATTTCCGGGACTAGCGGGAGGAGGACAGATACGCAGTATTTT.

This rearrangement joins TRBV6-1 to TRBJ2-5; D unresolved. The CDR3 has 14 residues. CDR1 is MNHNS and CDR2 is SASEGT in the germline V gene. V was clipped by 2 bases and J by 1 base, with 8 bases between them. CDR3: CASSEWLLQETQYF. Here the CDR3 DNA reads TGTGCCAGCAGTGAATGGCTACTCCAAGAGACCCAGTACTTC.

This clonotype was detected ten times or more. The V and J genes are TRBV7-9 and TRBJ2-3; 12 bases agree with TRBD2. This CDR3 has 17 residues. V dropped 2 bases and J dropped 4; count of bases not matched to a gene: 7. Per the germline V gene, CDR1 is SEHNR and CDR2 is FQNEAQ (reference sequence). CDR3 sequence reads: CASSLIRTSGDPDTQYF. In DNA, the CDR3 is TGTGCCAGCAGCTTAATACGGACTAGCGGGGATCCAGATACGCAGTATTTT.

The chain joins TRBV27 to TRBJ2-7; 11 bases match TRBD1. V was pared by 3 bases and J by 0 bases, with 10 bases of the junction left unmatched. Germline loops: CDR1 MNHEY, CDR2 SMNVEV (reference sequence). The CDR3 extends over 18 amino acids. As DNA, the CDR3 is TGTGCCAGCAGTTTGCGCACCGGGACAGGGGGGAACTCCTACGAGCAGTACTTC. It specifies CASSLRTGTGGNSYEQYF.